A single sample is the source of the 17 T cell receptor beta chains below, sequenced in a study of vaccination and CD4 T cells after COVID-19. Regarding treatment: approximately nine-day PBMC culture with coronavirus spike peptide pools or control peptides (ViraFEST assay). Their target antigens are unknown. Scientists ran DNA taken from cultured CD4+ T cells through the Oncomine TCR Beta short-read assay for sequencing. TCRdb reprocessed the PCR reads via MiXCR and lists one record per CDR3 protein. The data show 20,000 or so distinct CDR3 sequences, with around 40% seen just once and 7% to 9.5% held by the top ten. The starting material was CD4+ T cells from blood, cultured in vitro, obtained after SARS-CoV-2 vaccination. These receptor sequences come from a human donor who had recovered from COVID-19.

The chain combines TRBV7-9 with TRBJ1-2; unclear D gene. V was clipped by 0 bases and J by 0 bases, with 11 bases between them. CDR1 SEHNR and CDR2 FQNEAQ come from the germline V gene (reference sequence). The CDR3 runs to 16 residues. For the CDR3, the DNA is TGTGCCAGCAGCTTAGCAACCGGAAGAGCTAACTATGGCTACACCTTC. It translates to CASSLATGRANYGYTF.

In its sample, this clonotype was seen a few times. The V call is TRBV2, the J call TRBJ1-1, with D perhaps matching TRBD1 (6 bases). This CDR3 spans 14 amino acids. Germline loops: CDR1 SNHLY, CDR2 FYNNEI. Trimming removed 7 bases from V and 1 base from J, with 13 bases in between. The CDR3 coding sequence is TGTGCCAGCACTCCGGGACACCAGAACACTGAAGCTTTCTTT. Translation gives CASTPGHQNTEAFF.

The chain uses TRBV2 and TRBJ2-1; 11 nucleotides align to TRBD1. The CDR3 has 16 residues. The germline V gene has CDR1 SNHLY and CDR2 FYNNEI. Losses at the gene ends were 5 bases for V and 5 bases for J; bases not matched to a gene: 8. CDR3 sequence (DNA): TGTGCCAGCAGTTTGATGGACAGGGGGCTGGACAATGAGCAGTTCTTC. This codes for CASSLMDRGLDNEQFF.

The chain couples TRBV7-9 to TRBJ2-1; D ambiguous. V shed 0 bases and J shed 1 base, with 7 bases lying between them. From germline, CDR1 is SEHNR and CDR2 FQNEAQ (reference sequence). The CDR3 sequence is 15 residues long. The CDR3 here is CASSLAPNSYNEQFF. As DNA, the CDR3 is TGTGCCAGCAGCTTAGCCCCGAATTCCTACAATGAGCAGTTCTTC. The full variable domain, completed using reference TRBV7-9 and TRBJ2-1, is DTGVSQNPRHKITKRGQNVTFRCDPISEHNRLYWYRQTLGQGPEFLTYFQNEAQLEKSRLLSDRFSAERPKGSFSTLEIQRTEQGDSAMYLCASSLAPNSYNEQFFGPGTRLTVL.

V is TRBV7-2 and J is TRBJ2-3; D possibly corresponds to TRBD2 (6 bases). CDR3 length: 20 residues. Germline CDR1 reads SGHTA; CDR2 reads FQGNSA. V dropped 0 bases and J dropped 2 bases, with 24 bases sitting between them. For the CDR3, the DNA is TGTGCCAGCAGCTTAGCGTCCGTCGAGGGGTGGGCTAGCGACACAGATACGCAGTATTTT. Its translation: CASSLASVEGWASDTDTQYF. Full variable domain (missing parts from reference TRBV7-2 and TRBJ2-3): GAGVSQSPSNKVTEKGKDVELRCDPISGHTALYWYRQSLGQGLEFLIYFQGNSAPDKSGLPSDRFSAERTGGSVSTLTIQRTQQEDSAVYLCASSLASVEGWASDTDTQYFGPGTRLTVL.

The chain uses TRBV7-2 and TRBJ2-1; 8 bases are shared with TRBD1. J lost 4 bases, V lost 2 bases, and 22 bases had no gene match. The CDR3 runs to 21 residues. Germline CDR1 reads SGHTA; CDR2 reads FQGNSA. The CDR3 region has the DNA TGTGCCAGCAGCTTATGGGCTTCCGGACAGGGTTTTAGGCCGAAGTACAATGAGCAGTTCTTC. As protein: CASSLWASGQGFRPKYNEQFF.

The V and J genes are TRBV29-1 and TRBJ2-3; tentatively, D is TRBD1 or TRBD2 (6 bases each). CDR1 and CDR2 (germline): SQVTM, ANQGSEA. V shed 6 bases and J shed 4 bases, with 14 bases lying between them. There are 13 residues in the CDR3. The CDR3 nucleotides are TGCAGCGTGGATCGGGGGCAACCAGATACGCAGTATTTT. Protein sequence: CSVDRGQPDTQYF.

V and J are TRBV28 and TRBJ2-5; TRBD1 aligns across 8 bases. CDR3 length: 15 residues. V was clipped by 5 bases and J by 7 bases; unmatched bases: 12. Per germline, CDR1 MDHEN and CDR2 SYDVKM. CDR3 sequence (DNA): TGTGCCAGCAGTCACCTTACAGGGGGAGTTGGGACCCAGTACTTC. It translates to CASSHLTGGVGTQYF.

CDR3 nucleotides: TGTGCCAGCAGCCAGGACAGCCGCGAGCAGTACTTC. Protein: CASSQDSREQYF. The chain combines TRBV28 with TRBJ2-7; TRBD1 is a possible D gene (6 bases). The CDR3 length is 12 residues. Trimming cost V 6 bases and J 6 bases, with 12 bases left between them. CDR1 and CDR2 (germline): MDHEN, SYDVKM.

The rearrangement uses TRBV15 and TRBJ2-5; D call uncertain. The CDR3 has 15 amino acids. Between the trimmed V and J ends, which lost 1 base and 4 bases, there was a span of 13 bases. Germline assignment: CDR1 LNHNV and CDR2 YYDKDF (reference sequence). The CDR3 DNA sequence: TGTGCCACCAGCAGAGGACGAAGGTGGGGAGAGACCCAGTACTTC. Protein sequence: CATSRGRRWGETQYF.

V gene TRBV10-1 combines with J gene TRBJ1-1; no clear D. V was pared by 6 bases and J by 3 bases, with 11 bases between. Germline CDR1 is WNHNN and CDR2 is SYGVQD (reference sequence). The CDR3 is 13 amino acids. The CDR3 DNA reads as TGCGCCAGCAGGGTAGGCTTGGACACTGAAGCTTTCTTT. It specifies CASRVGLDTEAFF.

The chain carries TRBV24-1 and TRBJ1-5; 7 bases agree with TRBD1. Germline values: CDR1 KGHDR, CDR2 SFDVKD. The CDR3 is made up of 13 amino acids. The V gene end was trimmed by 4 bases and the J gene end by 9 bases; junction bases not matched to a gene: 5. CDR3 in DNA: TGTGCCACCAGTGAACAGGGGCTGACGCCCCAGCATTTT. Its protein is CATSEQGLTPQHF.

The chain has TRBV6-2 or TRBV6-3 and TRBJ2-7; perhaps TRBD1 as D (5 bases). This CDR3 is built from 13 residues. Germline values: CDR1 MNHEY, CDR2 SVGEGT. Deletions cut 2 bases from V and 4 bases from J, with 9 bases between. CDR3 protein: CASSYQGTYEQYF. The CDR3 coding sequence is TGTGCCAGCAGTTACCAGGGCACGTACGAGCAGTACTTC.

The CDR3, as DNA: TGTGCCAGCAGCAAGATATCTAGCGGACGTCAAGAGACCCAGTACTTC. As protein: CASSKISSGRQETQYF. The chain recombines TRBV7-8 with TRBJ2-5; 7 nucleotides line up with TRBD2. Germline V lookup: CDR1 SGHVS, CDR2 FQNEAQ. CDR3 length: 16 amino acids. V lost 5 bases and J lost 2; bases outside the gene matches: 11.

In its sample, this clonotype was seen a few times. The J gene is TRBJ1-1, the V gene TRBV9; D remains ambiguous. CDR3 length equals 15 residues. Germline V CDR1 and CDR2: SGDLS, YYNGEE. Trimming cost V 3 bases and J 3 bases, with 15 bases left between them. The CDR3 DNA sequence: TGTGCCAGCAGCGGAAGTGCTCTACGGCACACTGAAGCTTTCTTT. Protein product: CASSGSALRHTEAFF.

The chain couples TRBV20-1 to TRBJ1-2; TRBD1 matches 10 bases. V lost 6 bases, J lost 5 bases, and 12 bases stayed unmatched. Germline lookup yields CDR1 DFQATT and CDR2 SNEGSKA (reference sequence). The CDR3 is made up of 15 amino acids. Written as DNA, the CDR3 is TGCAGTGCCCAAATTCTGACAGGGGGCTGGTATGGCTACACCTTC. It translates to CSAQILTGGWYGYTF.

The CDR3 here is CASSLVGTGGNQPQHF. DNA for the CDR3: TGTGCCAGCAGCTTAGTTGGGACAGGTGGCAATCAGCCCCAGCATTTT. V and J are TRBV7-2 and TRBJ1-5, with TRBD1 matching 8 bases. Germline CDR1 is SGHTA and CDR2 is FQGNSA. Trimming removed 1 base from V and 2 bases from J; junction bases left unmatched: 4. This CDR3 is built from 16 residues.